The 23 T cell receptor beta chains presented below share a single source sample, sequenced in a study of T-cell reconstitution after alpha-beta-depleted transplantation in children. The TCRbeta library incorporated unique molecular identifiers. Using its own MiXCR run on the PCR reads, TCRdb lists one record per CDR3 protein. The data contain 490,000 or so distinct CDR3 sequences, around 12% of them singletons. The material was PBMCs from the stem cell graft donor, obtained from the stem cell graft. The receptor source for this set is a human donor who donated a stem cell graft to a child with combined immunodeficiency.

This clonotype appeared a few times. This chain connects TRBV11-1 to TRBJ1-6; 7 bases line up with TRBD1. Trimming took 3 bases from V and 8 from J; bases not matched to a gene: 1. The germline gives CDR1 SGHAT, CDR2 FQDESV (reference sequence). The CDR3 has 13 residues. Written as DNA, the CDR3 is TGTGCCAGCAGCTTTCAGGGGGATTCACCCCTCCACTTT. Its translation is CASSFQGDSPLHF.

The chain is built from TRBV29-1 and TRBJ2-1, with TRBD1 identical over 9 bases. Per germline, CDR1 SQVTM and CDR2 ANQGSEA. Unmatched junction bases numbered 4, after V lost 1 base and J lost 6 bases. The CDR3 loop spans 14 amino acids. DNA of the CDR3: TGCAGCGTTGAAGGGACAGGGGTGGCCAATGAGCAGTTCTTC. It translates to CSVEGTGVANEQFF.

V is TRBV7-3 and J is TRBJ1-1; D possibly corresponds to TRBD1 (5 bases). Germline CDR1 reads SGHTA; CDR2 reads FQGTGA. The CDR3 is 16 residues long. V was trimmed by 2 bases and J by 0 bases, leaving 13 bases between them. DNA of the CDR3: TGTGCCAGCAGCTTATTCGGGGGGAGGGTGAACACTGAAGCTTTCTTT. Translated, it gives CASSLFGGRVNTEAFF.

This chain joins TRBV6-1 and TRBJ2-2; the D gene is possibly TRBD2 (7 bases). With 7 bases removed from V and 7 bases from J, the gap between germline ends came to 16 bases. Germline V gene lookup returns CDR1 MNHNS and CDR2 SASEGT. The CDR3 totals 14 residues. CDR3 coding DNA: TGTGCCAGCAAGGAGGGGGGGGGTAGCGGGGAGCTGTTTTTT. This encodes CASKEGGGSGELFF.

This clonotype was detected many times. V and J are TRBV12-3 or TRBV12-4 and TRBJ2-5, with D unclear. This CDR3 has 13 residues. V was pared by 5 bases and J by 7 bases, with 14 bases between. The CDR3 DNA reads TGTGCCAGCAGTAGAGACGGACCGGGGACCCAGTACTTC. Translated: CASSRDGPGTQYF.

The CDR3 loop reads CASTGTSRTEAFF. The DNA for the CDR3 is TGTGCCAGCACCGGGACATCGAGGACCGAAGCTTTCTTT. The rearrangement uses TRBV6-2 or TRBV6-3 and TRBJ1-1, with D maybe TRBD1 (6 bases). Deletions cut 7 bases from V and 8 bases from J, with 17 bases between. Per the germline V gene, CDR1 is MNHEY and CDR2 is SVGEGT. This CDR3 is built from 13 residues.

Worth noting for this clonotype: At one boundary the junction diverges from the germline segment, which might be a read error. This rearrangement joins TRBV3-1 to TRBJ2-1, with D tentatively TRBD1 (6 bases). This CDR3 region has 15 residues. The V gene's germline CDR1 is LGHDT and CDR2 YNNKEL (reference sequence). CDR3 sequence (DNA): TGTGCCAGCAGCTGGGACACCTTCTCCCACAATGAGCAGTTCTTC. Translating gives CASSWDTFSHNEQFF.

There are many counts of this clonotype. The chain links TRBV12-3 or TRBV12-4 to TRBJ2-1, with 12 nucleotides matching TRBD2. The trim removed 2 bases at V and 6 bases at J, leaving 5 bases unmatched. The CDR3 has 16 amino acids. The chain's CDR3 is CASSLNPGLAGNEQFF. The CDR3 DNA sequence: TGTGCCAGCAGTTTAAATCCGGGACTAGCGGGCAATGAGCAGTTCTTC.

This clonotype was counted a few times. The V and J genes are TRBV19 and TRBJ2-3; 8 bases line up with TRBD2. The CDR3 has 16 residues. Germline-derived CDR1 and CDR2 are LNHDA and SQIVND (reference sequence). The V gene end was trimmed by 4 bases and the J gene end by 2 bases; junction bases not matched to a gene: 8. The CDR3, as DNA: TGTGCCAGTAGTAAAAACGTGCGGGGGGTCACAGATACGCAGTATTTT. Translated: CASSKNVRGVTDTQYF. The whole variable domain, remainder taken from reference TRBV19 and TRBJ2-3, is DGGITQSPKYLFRKEGQNVTLSCEQNLNHDAMYWYRQDPGQGLRLIYYSQIVNDFQKGDIAEGYSVSREKKESFPLTVTSAQKNPTAFYLCASSKNVRGVTDTQYFGPGTRLTVL.

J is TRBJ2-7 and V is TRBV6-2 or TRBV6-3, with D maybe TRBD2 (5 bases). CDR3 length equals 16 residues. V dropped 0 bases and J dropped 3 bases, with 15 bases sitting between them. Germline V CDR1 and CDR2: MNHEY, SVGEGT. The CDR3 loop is CASSYSAGKPNYEQYF. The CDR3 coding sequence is TGTGCCAGCAGTTACTCTGCCGGGAAACCCAACTACGAGCAGTACTTC.

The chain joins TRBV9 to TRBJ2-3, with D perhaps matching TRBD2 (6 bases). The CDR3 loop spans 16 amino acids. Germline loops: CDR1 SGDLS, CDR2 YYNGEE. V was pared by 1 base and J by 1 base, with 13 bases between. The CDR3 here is CASSVSGGRGTDTQYF. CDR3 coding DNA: TGTGCCAGCAGCGTATCCGGGGGACGGGGCACAGATACGCAGTATTTT.

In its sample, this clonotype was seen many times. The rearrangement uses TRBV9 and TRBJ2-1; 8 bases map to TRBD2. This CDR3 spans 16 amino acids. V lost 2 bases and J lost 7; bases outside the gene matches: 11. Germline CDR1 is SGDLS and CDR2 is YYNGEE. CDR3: CASSVSRAGVRNEQFF. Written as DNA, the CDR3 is TGTGCCAGCAGCGTCAGTCGAGCGGGAGTACGTAATGAGCAGTTCTTC.

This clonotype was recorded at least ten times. The CDR3 sequence: CSVQFGTDTQYF. DNA for the CDR3: TGCAGCGTTCAATTTGGGACAGATACGCAGTATTTT. The chain uses TRBV29-1 and TRBJ2-3; D not certain. V was shortened by 5 bases and J by 3 bases, with 9 bases between the two germline ends. Per germline, CDR1 SQVTM and CDR2 ANQGSEA. The CDR3 is 12 amino acids.

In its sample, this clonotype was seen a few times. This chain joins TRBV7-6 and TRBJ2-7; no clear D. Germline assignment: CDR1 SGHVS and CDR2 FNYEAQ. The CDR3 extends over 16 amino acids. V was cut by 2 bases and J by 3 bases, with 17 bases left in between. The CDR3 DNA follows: TGTGCCAGCAGCTTAAATTTAGAGAACGGTTACTACGAGCAGTACTTC. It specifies CASSLNLENGYYEQYF.

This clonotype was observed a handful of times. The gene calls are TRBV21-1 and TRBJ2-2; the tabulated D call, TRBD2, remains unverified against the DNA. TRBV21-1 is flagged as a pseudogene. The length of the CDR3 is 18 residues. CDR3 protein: CASSVRPMGGENTGELFF. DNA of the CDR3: TGTGCCAGCAGCGTACGGCCTATGGGAGGGGAGAACACCGGGGAGCTGTTTTTT.

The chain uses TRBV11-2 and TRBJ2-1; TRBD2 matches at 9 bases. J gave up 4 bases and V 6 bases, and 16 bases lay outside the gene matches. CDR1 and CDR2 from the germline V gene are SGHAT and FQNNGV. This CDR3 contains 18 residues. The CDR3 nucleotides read TGTGCCAGCAGAAGGACTAGCGTCCTGGGTCTGAGGTACAATGAGCAGTTCTTC. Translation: CASRRTSVLGLRYNEQFF.

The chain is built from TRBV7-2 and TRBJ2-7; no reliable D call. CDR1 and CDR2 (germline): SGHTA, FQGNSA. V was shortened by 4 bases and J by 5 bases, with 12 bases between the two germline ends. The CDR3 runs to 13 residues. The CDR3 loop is CASSSGWNNEQYF. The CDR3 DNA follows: TGTGCCAGCAGCTCTGGCTGGAACAACGAGCAGTACTTC.

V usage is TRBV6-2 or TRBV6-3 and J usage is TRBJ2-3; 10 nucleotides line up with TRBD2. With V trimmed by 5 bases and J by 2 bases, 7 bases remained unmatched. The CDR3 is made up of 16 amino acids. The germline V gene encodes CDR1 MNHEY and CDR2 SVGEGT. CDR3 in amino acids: CASSGPSGRTTDTQYF. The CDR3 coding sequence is TGTGCCAGCAGTGGACCTAGCGGGAGAACCACAGATACGCAGTATTTT.

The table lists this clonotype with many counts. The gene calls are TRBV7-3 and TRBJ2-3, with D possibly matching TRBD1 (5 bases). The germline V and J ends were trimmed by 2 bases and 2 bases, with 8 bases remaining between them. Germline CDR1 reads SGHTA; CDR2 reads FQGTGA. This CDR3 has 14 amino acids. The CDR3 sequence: CASSLGAVTDTQYF. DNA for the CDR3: TGTGCCAGCAGCTTAGGGGCAGTCACAGATACGCAGTATTTT.

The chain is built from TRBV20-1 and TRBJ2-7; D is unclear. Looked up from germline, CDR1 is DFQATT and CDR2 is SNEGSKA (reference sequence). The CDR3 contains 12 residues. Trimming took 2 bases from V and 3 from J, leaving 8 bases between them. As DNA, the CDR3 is TGCAGTGCTAGATACCAGAGCTACGAGCAGTACTTC. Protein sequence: CSARYQSYEQYF.

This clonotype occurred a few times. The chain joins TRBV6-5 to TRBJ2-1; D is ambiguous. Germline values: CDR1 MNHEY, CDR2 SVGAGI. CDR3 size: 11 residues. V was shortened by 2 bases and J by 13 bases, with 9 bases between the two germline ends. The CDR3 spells CASSYRARQFF. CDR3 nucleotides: TGTGCCAGCAGTTACCGGGCGCGTCAGTTCTTC.

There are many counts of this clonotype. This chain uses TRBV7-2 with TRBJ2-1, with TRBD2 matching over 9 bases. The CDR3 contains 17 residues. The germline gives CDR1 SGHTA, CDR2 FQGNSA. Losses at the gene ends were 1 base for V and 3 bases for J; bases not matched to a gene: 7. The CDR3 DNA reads TGTGCCAGCAGCTTAGTCGGCGCGGGAGGGTACTACAATGAGCAGTTCTTC. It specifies CASSLVGAGGYYNEQFF.

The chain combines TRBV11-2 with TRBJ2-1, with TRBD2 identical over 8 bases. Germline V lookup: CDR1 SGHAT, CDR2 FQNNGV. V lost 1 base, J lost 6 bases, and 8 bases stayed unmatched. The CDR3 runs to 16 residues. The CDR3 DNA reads TGTGCCAGCAGCTTAGGGGGTAGCGGGATATCCAATGAGCAGTTCTTC. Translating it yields CASSLGGSGISNEQFF.